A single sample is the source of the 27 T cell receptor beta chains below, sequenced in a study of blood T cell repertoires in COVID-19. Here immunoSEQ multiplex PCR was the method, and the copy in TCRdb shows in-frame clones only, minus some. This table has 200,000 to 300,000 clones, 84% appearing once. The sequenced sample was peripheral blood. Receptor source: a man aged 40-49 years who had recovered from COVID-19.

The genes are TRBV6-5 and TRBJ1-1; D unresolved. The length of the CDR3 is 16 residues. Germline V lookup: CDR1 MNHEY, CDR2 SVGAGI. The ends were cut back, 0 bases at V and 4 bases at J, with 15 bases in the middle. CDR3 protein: CASSYSISSSGTEAFF. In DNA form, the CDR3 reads TGTGCCAGCAGTTACTCGATTAGTAGTTCGGGCACTGAAGCTTTCTTT.

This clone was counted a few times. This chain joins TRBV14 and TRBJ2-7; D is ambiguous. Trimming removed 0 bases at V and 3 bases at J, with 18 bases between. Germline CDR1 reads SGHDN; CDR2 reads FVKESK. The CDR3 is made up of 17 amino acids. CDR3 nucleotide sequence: TGTGCCAGCAGCCAAGAACCGAACAGAGTCAACAGCTACGAGCAGTACTTC. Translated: CASSQEPNRVNSYEQYF.

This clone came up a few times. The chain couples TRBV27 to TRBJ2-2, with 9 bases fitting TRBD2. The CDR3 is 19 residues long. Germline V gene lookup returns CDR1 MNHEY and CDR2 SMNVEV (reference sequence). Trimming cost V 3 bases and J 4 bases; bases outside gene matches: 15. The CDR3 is CASSFRPAGGSFGTGELFF. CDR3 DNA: TGTGCCAGCAGTTTTCGTCCAGCGGGAGGTTCTTTCGGCACCGGGGAGCTGTTTTTT.

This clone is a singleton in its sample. The CDR3 coding sequence is TGTGCCAGCAGCCAAGGGCAGGGACACTCTGAAGCTTTCTTT. As protein: CASSQGQGHSEAFF. The chain carries TRBV3-1 (or the pseudogene TRBV3-2) and TRBJ1-1; TRBD1 is a possible D gene (6 bases). The CDR3 loop spans 14 amino acids. Trimming removed 1 base from V and 6 bases from J, with 12 bases in between. Germline V gene sequence: CDR1 LGHDT, CDR2 YNNKEL (reference sequence).

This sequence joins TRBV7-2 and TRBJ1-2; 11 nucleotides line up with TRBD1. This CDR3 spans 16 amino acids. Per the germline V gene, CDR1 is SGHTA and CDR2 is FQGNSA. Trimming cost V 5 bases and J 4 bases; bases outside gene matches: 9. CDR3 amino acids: CASSTFGQGASYGYTF. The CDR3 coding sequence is TGTGCCAGCAGCACCTTCGGACAGGGGGCCTCCTATGGCTACACCTTC.

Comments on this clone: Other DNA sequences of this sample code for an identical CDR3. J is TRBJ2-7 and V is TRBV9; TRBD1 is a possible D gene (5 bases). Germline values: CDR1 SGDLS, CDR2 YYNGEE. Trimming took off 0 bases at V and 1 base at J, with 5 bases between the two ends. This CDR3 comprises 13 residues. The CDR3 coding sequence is TGTGCCAGCAGCGTAGGACAGTCCTACGAGCAGTACTTC. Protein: CASSVGQSYEQYF.

The CDR3 DNA follows: TGTGCCAGCAGGACAAATTATCTCTACGAGCAGTACTTC. Translation: CASRTNYLYEQYF. The rearrangement uses TRBV6-5 and TRBJ2-7; D remains ambiguous. The ends were cut back, 6 bases at V and 3 bases at J, with 12 bases in the middle. Germline CDR1 reads MNHEY; CDR2 reads SVGAGI. The CDR3 runs 13 residues.

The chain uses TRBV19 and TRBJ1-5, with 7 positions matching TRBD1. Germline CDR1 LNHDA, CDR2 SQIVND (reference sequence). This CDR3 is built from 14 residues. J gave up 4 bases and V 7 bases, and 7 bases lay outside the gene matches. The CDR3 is CASKWDSGNQPQHF. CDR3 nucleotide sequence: TGTGCCAGTAAATGGGACAGCGGTAATCAGCCCCAGCATTTT.

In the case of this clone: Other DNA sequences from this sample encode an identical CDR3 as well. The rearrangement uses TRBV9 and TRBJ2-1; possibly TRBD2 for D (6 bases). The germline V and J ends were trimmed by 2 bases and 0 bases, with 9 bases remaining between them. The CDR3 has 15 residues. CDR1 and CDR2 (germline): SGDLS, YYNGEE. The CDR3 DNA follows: TGTGCCAGCAGCGTTCGGGGGAGCTCCTACAATGAGCAGTTCTTC. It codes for CASSVRGSSYNEQFF.

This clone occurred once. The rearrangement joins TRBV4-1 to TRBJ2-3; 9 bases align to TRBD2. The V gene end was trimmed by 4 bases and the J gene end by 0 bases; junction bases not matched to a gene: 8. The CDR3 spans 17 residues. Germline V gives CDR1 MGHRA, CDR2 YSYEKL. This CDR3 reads CASSRRSGGTSTDTQYF. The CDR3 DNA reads TGCGCCAGCAGCCGCCGTAGCGGGGGAACTAGCACAGATACGCAGTATTTT.

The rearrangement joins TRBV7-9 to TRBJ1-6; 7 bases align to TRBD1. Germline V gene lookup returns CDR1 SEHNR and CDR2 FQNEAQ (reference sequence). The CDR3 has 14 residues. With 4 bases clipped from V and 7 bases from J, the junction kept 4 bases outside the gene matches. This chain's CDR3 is CASSWDSQNSPLHF. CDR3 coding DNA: TGTGCCAGCAGCTGGGACAGCCAAAATTCACCCCTCCACTTT.

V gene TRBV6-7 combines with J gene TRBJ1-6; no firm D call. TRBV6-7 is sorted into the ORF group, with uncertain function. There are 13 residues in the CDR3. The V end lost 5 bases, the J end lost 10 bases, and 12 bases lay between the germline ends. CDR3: CASSKTGSSPLHF. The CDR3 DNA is TGTGCCAGCAGTAAGACCGGGAGCTCACCCCTCCACTTT.

CDR3 coding DNA: TGTGCCAGCAGCGTAGTCGGGGGGCAGTTGGATGGCTACACCTTC. Amino acids: CASSVVGGQLDGYTF. The chain is built from TRBV9 and TRBJ1-2, with D perhaps matching TRBD1 (6 bases). Germline values: CDR1 SGDLS, CDR2 YYNGEE. The V end lost 0 bases, the J end lost 6 bases, and 15 bases lay between the germline ends. This CDR3 has 15 amino acids.

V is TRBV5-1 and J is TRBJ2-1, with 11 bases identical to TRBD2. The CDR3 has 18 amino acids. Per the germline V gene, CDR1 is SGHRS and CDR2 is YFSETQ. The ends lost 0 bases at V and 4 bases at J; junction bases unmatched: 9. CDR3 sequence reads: CASSLVALAGGRYNEQFF. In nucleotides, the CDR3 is TGCGCCAGCAGCTTGGTTGCCCTAGCGGGGGGAAGATACAATGAGCAGTTCTTC.

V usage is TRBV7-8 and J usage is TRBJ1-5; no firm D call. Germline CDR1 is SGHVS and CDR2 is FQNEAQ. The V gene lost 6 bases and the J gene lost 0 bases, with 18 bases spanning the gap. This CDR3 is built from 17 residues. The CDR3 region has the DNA TGTGCCAGCAGGTTATTGCGGGCAGTTGATAGCAATCAGCCCCAGCATTTT. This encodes CASRLLRAVDSNQPQHF.

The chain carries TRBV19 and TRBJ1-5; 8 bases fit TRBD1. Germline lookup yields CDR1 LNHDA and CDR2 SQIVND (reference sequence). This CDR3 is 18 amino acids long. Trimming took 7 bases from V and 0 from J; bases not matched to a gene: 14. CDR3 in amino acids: CASNLDRAAGYSNQPQHF. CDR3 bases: TGTGCCAGTAACCTGGACAGGGCGGCGGGTTATAGCAATCAGCCCCAGCATTTT.

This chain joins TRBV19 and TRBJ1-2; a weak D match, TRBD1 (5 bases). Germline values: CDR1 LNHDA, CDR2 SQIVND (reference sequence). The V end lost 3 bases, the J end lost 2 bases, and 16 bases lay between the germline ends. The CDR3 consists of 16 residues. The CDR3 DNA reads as TGTGCCAGTAGTATCCGGTCGATCAGGGAAAACTATGGCTACACCTTC. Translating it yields CASSIRSIRENYGYTF.

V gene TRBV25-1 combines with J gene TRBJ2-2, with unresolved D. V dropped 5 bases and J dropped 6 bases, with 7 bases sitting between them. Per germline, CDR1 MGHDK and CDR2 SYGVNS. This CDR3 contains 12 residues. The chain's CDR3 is CASSFFAGELFF. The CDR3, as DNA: TGTGCCAGCAGTTTTTTCGCCGGGGAGCTGTTTTTT.

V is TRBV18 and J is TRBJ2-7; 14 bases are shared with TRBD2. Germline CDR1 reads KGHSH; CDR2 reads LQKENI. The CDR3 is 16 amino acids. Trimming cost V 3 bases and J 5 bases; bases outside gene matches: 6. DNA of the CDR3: TGTGCCAGCTCACCGACTAGCGGGGGGGTAGGGGACGAGCAGTACTTC. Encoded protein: CASSPTSGGVGDEQYF. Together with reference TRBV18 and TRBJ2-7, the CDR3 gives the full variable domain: NAGVMQNPRHLVRRRGQEARLRCSPMKGHSHVYWYRQLPEEGLKFMVYLQKENIIDESGMPKERFSAEFPKEGPSILRIQQVVRGDSAAYFCASSPTSGGVGDEQYFGPGTRLTVT.

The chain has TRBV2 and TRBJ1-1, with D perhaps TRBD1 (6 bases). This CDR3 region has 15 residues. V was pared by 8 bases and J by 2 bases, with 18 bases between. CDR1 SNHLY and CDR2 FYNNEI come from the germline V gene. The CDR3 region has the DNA TGTGCCAGCCCACACAGGGCGTGGGGTAACACTGAAGCTTTCTTT. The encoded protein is CASPHRAWGNTEAFF.

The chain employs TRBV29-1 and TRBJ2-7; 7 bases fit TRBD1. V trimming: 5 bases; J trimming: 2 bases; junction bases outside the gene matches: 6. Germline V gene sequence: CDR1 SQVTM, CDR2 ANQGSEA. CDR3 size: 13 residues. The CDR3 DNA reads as TGCAGCGTTCCTAGACAGGGTACCTACGAGCAGTACTTC. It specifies CSVPRQGTYEQYF.

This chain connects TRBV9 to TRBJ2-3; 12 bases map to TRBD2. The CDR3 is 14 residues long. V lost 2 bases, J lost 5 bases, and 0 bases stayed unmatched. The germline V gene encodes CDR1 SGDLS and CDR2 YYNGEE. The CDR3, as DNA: TGTGCCAGCAGCGTGACTAGCGGGAGAGATACGCAGTATTTT. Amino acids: CASSVTSGRDTQYF.

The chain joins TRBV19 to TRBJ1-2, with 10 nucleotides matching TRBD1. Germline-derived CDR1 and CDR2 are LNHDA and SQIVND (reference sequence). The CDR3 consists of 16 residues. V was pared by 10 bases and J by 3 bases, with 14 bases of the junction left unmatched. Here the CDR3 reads CAIPTGGSGGDYGYTF. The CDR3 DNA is TGTGCCATCCCGACAGGGGGCAGCGGGGGGGACTATGGCTACACCTTC.

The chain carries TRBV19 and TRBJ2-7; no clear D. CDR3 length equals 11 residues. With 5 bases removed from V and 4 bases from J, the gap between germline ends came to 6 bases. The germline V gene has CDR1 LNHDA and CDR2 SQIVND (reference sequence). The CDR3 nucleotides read TGTGCCAGTAGTCTTATATACGAGCAGTACTTC. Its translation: CASSLIYEQYF.

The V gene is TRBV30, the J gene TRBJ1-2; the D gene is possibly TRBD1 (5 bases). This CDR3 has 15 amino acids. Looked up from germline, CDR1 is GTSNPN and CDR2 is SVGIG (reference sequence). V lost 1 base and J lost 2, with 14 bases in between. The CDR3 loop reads CAWSGDEGGNYGYTF. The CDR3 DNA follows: TGTGCCTGGAGTGGGGACGAAGGAGGGAACTATGGCTACACCTTC.

The CDR3 loop reads CASSFWKRNDNEQFF. CDR3 DNA: TGCGCCAGCAGCTTCTGGAAGAGGAATGACAATGAGCAGTTCTTC. This sequence joins TRBV5-1 and TRBJ2-1; D is ambiguous. V was trimmed by 2 bases and J by 5 bases, leaving 14 bases between them. The CDR3 spans 15 residues. Germline assignment: CDR1 SGHRS and CDR2 YFSETQ.

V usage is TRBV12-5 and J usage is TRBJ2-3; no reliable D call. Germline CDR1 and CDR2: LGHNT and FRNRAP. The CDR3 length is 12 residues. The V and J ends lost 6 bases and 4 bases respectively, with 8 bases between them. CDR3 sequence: CASGLVPDTQYF. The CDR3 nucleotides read TGTGCTAGTGGCCTCGTCCCAGATACGCAGTATTTT.